Shown below are 12 T cell receptor beta chains from a single sample sequenced in a study of cytomegalovirus exposure and HLA in healthy donors. In the PCR, 60 Vbeta and 13 Jbeta primers were used. Profiled with immunoSEQ multiplex PCR; TCRdb holds only in-frame clones, not every one. The table lists 120,000 to 150,000 clones, over 70% of them singletons. The source material was PBMCs. The source of these receptors is a male donor in good health and CMV-seronegative.

The chain has TRBV6-5 and TRBJ2-3, with 8 bases lining up with TRBD2. The CDR3 sequence is 15 residues long. Trimming removed 5 bases from V and 4 bases from J; junction bases left unmatched: 8. The germline gives CDR1 MNHEY, CDR2 SVGAGI. The CDR3 DNA sequence: TGTGCCAGCAGTCGCGGGACTAGGAATGCAGATACGCAGTATTTT. Protein sequence: CASSRGTRNADTQYF.

In this sample, this clone turned up once. This sequence joins TRBV30 and TRBJ1-2; D remains ambiguous. CDR1 GTSNPN and CDR2 SVGIG come from the germline V gene (reference sequence). V lost 1 base to trimming and J lost 7 bases, with 4 bases between them. There are 10 residues in the CDR3. CDR3 amino acids: CAWSGAGYTF. The CDR3 DNA follows: TGTGCCTGGAGTGGGGCTGGCTACACCTTC. The variable domain in full, completed from reference TRBV30 and TRBJ1-2, reads SQTIHQWPATLVQPVGSPLSLECTVEGTSNPNLYWYRQAAGRGLQLLFYSVGIGQISSEVPQNLSASRPQDRQFILSSKKLLLSDSGFYLCAWSGAGYTFGSGTRLTVV.

In its sample, this clone was seen once. The V gene is TRBV19, the J gene TRBJ2-7; unclear D gene. Trimming took 5 bases from V and 1 from J, leaving 15 bases between them. The CDR3 contains 15 residues. CDR1 LNHDA and CDR2 SQIVND come from the germline V gene (reference sequence). The CDR3 region has the DNA TGTGCCAGTAGTGCAGGTATGGGCCGGTCCTACGAGCAGTACTTC. Translation gives CASSAGMGRSYEQYF.

V is TRBV7-2 and J is TRBJ1-3, with 7 bases matching TRBD1. Looked up from germline, CDR1 is SGHTA and CDR2 is FQGNSA. The CDR3 has 15 residues. The J segment lost 4 bases and the V segment lost 5 bases, leaving 8 bases of the junction unmatched. In DNA form, the CDR3 reads TGTGCCAGCAGCCTGGACAGGCTCCTGGGAAACACCATATATTTT. Its protein is CASSLDRLLGNTIYF.

This chain uses TRBV9 with TRBJ1-2, with a possible D match to TRBD1 (5 bases). The CDR3 runs to 14 residues. Germline lookup yields CDR1 SGDLS and CDR2 YYNGEE. V lost 0 bases to trimming and J lost 8 bases, with 14 bases between them. This chain's CDR3 is CASSVGGGVGGYTF. CDR3 DNA sequence: TGTGCCAGCAGCGTAGGTGGGGGGGTAGGCGGCTACACCTTC.

This clone was detected a few times. V is TRBV7-6 and J is TRBJ1-3; D possibly corresponds to TRBD1 (5 bases). The CDR3 has 16 amino acids. Trimming removed 5 bases at V and 0 bases at J, with 14 bases between. Germline-derived CDR1 and CDR2 are SGHVS and FNYEAQ. The CDR3 protein is CASSLLQAASGNTIYF. The CDR3 region has the DNA TGTGCCAGCAGCCTCCTACAGGCCGCCTCTGGAAACACCATATATTTT.

About this clone: Germline is not matched at one junction end, which may reflect a read error. The chain uses TRBV7-3 and TRBJ1-2; D gene uncertain. The CDR3 length is 15 residues. Germline V gene sequence: CDR1 SGHTA, CDR2 FQGTGA. The CDR3 DNA reads TGTGCCAGCAGCCTAACCTTCGGGTCTCTCCTGGGCTACACCTTC. Protein sequence: CASSLTFGSLLGYTF.

The V gene is TRBV6-1, the J gene TRBJ2-3; D unclear. Germline CDR1 is MNHNS and CDR2 is SASEGT. The CDR3 runs 13 residues. Between the trimmed V and J ends, which lost 7 bases and 2 bases, there was a span of 10 bases. The CDR3 loop is CASIEQPTDTQYF. The CDR3 DNA is TGTGCCAGCATAGAACAGCCCACAGATACGCAGTATTTT.

The chain recombines TRBV7-2 with TRBJ2-1; 9 bases map to TRBD1. V shed 5 bases, J shed 8 bases, and the junction held 7 bases outside the gene matches. This CDR3 is 14 amino acids long. Looked up from germline, CDR1 is SGHTA and CDR2 is FQGNSA. CDR3 loop: CASSTRQGGDEQFF. CDR3 in DNA: TGTGCCAGCAGCACCCGACAGGGGGGGGATGAGCAGTTCTTC.

V is TRBV19 and J is TRBJ2-5; perhaps TRBD2 as D (5 bases). The germline gives CDR1 LNHDA, CDR2 SQIVND (reference sequence). This CDR3 has 16 amino acids. V dropped 5 bases and J dropped 2 bases, with 18 bases sitting between them. CDR3 nucleotides: TGTGCCAGTAGTGGCTTTAGTGGGGAGCTGCAAGAGACCCAGTACTTC. Translation gives CASSGFSGELQETQYF.

This clone has a handful of counts. The rearrangement uses TRBV7-6 and TRBJ2-7, with 7 bases identical to TRBD1. Unmatched junction bases numbered 10, after V lost 5 bases and J lost 0 bases. The V gene's germline CDR1 is SGHVS and CDR2 FNYEAQ. This CDR3 has 16 amino acids. CDR3 in DNA: TGTGCCAGCAGCACACGACCCGGGACAGTCTCCTACGAGCAGTACTTC. Translation gives CASSTRPGTVSYEQYF.

This sequence joins TRBV6-5 and TRBJ2-1, with a weak D call TRBD2 (5 bases). Germline V gene sequence: CDR1 MNHEY, CDR2 SVGAGI. The CDR3 covers 13 residues. The germline V and J ends were trimmed by 2 bases and 6 bases, with 8 bases remaining between them. In DNA, the CDR3 is TGTGCCAGCAGTTACGCCGGGATCAATGAGCAGTTCTTC. This gives the protein CASSYAGINEQFF.